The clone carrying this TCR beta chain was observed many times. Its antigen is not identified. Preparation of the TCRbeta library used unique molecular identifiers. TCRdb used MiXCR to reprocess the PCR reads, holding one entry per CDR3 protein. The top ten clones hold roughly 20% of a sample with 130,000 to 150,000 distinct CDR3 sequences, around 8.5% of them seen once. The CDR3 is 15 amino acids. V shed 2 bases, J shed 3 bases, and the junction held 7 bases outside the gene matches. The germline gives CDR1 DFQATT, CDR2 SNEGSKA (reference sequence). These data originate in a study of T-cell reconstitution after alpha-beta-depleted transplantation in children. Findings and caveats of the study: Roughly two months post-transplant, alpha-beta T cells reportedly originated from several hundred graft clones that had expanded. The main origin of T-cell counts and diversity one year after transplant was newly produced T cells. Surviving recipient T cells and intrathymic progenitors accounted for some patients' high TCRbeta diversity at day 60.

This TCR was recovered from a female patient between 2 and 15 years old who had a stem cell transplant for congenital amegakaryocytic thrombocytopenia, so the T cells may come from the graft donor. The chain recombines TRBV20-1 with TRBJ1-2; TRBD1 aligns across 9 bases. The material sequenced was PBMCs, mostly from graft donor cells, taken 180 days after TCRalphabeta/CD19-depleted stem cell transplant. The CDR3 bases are TGCAGTGCTAGACTTCCACAGGGGGCATACTATGGCTACACCTTC. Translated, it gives CSARLPQGAYYGYTF.